The entry below describes one TCR beta chain. Its antigen is currently not known. The sample holds no much larger clone one base away, and base qualities are not on file. V lost 5 bases and J lost 0 bases, and the count of bases not matched to a germline gene is 16. The CDR1 and CDR2 encoded by the germline V gene are SGHVS and FQNEAQ. Reading from cysteine to phenylalanine, the CDR3 counts 20 amino acids. Only the CDR3 region is kept as DNA, spanning 60 bases read in frame from base 1. Patients with a history of autoimmune disease or receiving systemic immunosuppression were excluded from the trial. In every dose cohort, peripheral blood was drawn for TCR sequencing at baseline, cycle 4 day 1, and cycle 7 day 1. The samples were drawn from a first-in-human, open-label, multicenter phase I dose-escalation trial of ivuxolimab. Adults with locally advanced or metastatic melanoma, renal cell carcinoma, hepatocellular carcinoma or head and neck squamous cell carcinoma were enrolled in the trial. Before TCR sequencing, CD4+ T cells and CD8+ T cells from peripheral blood were sorted into separate populations.

These data originate in a study of OX40 agonist ivuxolimab in advanced cancers. Study-wide context: Ivuxolimab was an agonistic, fully human IgG2 monoclonal antibody directed against OX40 (CD134), a costimulatory receptor. Intravenous ivuxolimab was administered to patients every 2 weeks at six dose levels: 0.01, 0.1, 0.3, 1.5, 3 and 10 mg/kg. Of the approximately 50 patients in dose escalation, about 20 had hepatocellular carcinoma, roughly 15 had melanoma, 9 had renal cell carcinoma and 9 had head and neck cancer. In the dose-escalation cohort, about four fifths of patients were male, and the mean age was approximately 60 years with a range of roughly 20 to 85. Patients were allowed to have had prior anti-PD-1, anti-PD-L1 or anti-CTLA-4 therapy, and less than 45% of the dose-escalation patients had previously received checkpoint inhibitors. Three dose-escalation patients achieved partial responses, one with hepatocellular carcinoma and two with cutaneous melanoma. Peripheral TCRbeta sequencing was intended to test whether TCR sequence diversity was altered and clonal T-cell expansion was caused by ivuxolimab. The monotherapy dose-escalation portion (N of about 52 patients) of the phase I ivuxolimab trial is reported in the paper.

Overall study results and their limits: The antigen specificity of the clonally expanded peripheral T cells was not determined. In the 0.1-3.0 mg/kg groups, partial responders had among the lowest normalized peripheral clonal expansion, particularly in CD8+ T cells. On average, CD8+ T cells showed more expanded clones than CD4+ T cells after ivuxolimab. At doses of 0.1 to 3.0 mg/kg, clonal expansion of both CD4+ and CD8+ blood T cells was observed from baseline to week 6. Low levels of normalized T-cell clonal expansion were also seen in some nonresponding patients.

For sequencing of the TCRbeta CDR3 region, genomic DNA was extracted from the sorted cells. The immunoSEQ Assay was used to sequence the TCRbeta CDR3 regions. TCRdb re-hosts the immuneACCESS table, in-frame sequences only. Its copies lack some clones; in the studies checked, an unresolved V gene accounts for under half of them, and the cause for the rest is not known. The sample table contains tens of thousands of clones; only one count was recorded for about 90% of them. The leading ten clones occupy roughly 10% of the sample. This TCR was sampled from an adult with an advanced solid tumor such as melanoma, head and neck, liver or kidney cancer. This sequence uses TRBV7-8 and TRBJ2-1; 10 of the junction bases match TRBD1. This sample comprised CD4+ or CD8+ T cells sorted from blood, obtained in a trial of the OX40 agonist ivuxolimab. The nucleotides are TGTGCCAGCAGCACCCCGGACAGGGGGAATTCCTTAAGCTCCTACAATGAGCAGTTCTTC. It specifies CASSTPDRGNSLSSYNEQFF. Extended through the reference TRBV7-8 and TRBJ2-1 proteins, this CDR3 yields the full variable domain: GAGVSQSPRYKVAKRGQDVALRCDPISGHVSLFWYQQALGQGPEFLTYFQNEAQLDKSGLPSDRFFAERPEGSVSTLKIQRTQQEDSAVYLCASSTPDRGNSLSSYNEQFFGPGTRLTVL.